This section outlines one TCR beta chain sequence together with its context. What it binds is unknown. UMIs containing a 6-nucleotide sample barcode were added via template switching. TCRdb re-analyzed the 5' RACE reads; it lists each CDR3 protein once, without DNA. This listing includes about 210,000 distinct CDR3 sequences. The V gene's germline CDR1 is SGHRS and CDR2 YFSETQ. The CDR3 sequence is 16 residues long. This specimen belongs to a study of monozygotic twins with inflammatory bowel disease. General study results and limits: The co-twins with IBD showed lower TCRbeta diversity (inverse Simpson) than their healthy siblings.

One blood sample of roughly 2.5 ml was taken from each donor. Sequencing was done on a sample of blood. The clonotype comes from a human donor with ulcerative colitis or Crohn's disease, or a healthy co-twin of an affected twin (not recorded which). The chain recombines TRBV5-1 with TRBJ2-7; the TCRdb D gene call, TRBD2, has no DNA to confirm it. The chain's CDR3 is CASSLSGWRVLYEQYF. The variable domain in full, completed from reference TRBV5-1 and TRBJ2-7, reads KAGVTQTPRYLIKTRGQQVTLSCSPISGHRSVSWYQQTPGQGLQFLFEYFSETQRNKGNFPGRFSGRQFSNSRSEMNVSTLELGDSALYLCASSLSGWRVLYEQYFGPGTRLTVT.